This entry lists 28 T cell receptor beta chains sequenced from one sample in a study of T-cell memory formation after mild COVID-19. TCRdb re-called the 5' RACE reads through MiXCR, storing one row per CDR3 protein. The data show approximately 82,000 distinct CDR3 sequences, with roughly 13% seen just once and about 40% held by the top ten. Material: PBMCs or a T cell subset sorted from them (not recorded which). All receptors derive from a man aged 18 to 35 who had mild COVID-19 (a few samples of this study predate the infection). Cell type and time point are not known.

The rearrangement links TRBV5-5 to TRBJ2-1, with 10 bases fitting TRBD1. Per germline, CDR1 SGHKS and CDR2 YYEKEE (reference sequence). This CDR3 region has 15 residues. V dropped 3 bases and J dropped 7; count of bases not matched to a gene: 7. The CDR3 sequence: CASSWGQGRYNEQFF. DNA of the CDR3: TGTGCCAGCAGCTGGGGACAGGGGCGGTATAATGAGCAGTTCTTC.

At least ten counts were recorded for this clonotype. The chain joins TRBV4-3 to TRBJ1-1, with TRBD1 matching over 7 bases. Germline CDR1 reads LGHNA; CDR2 reads YSLEER. CDR3 size: 14 residues. V lost 4 bases, J lost 1 base, and 3 bases stayed unmatched. The CDR3, as DNA: TGCGCCAGCAGCCCGGGACAGAGGAACACTGAAGCTTTCTTT. Translated: CASSPGQRNTEAFF.

This clonotype was picked up one time. The rearrangement links TRBV7-9 to TRBJ1-4; no reliable D call. CDR1 and CDR2 (germline): SEHNR, FQNEAQ (reference sequence). V was shortened by 3 bases and J by 5 bases, with 7 bases between the two germline ends. The CDR3 is 13 amino acids. The CDR3, as DNA: TGTGCCAGCAGCTTGTCTCTGAATGAAAAACTGTTTTTT. It encodes CASSLSLNEKLFF.

This clonotype was seen only a few times. The J gene is TRBJ1-2, the V gene TRBV12-5; D is ambiguous. Germline V gene data show CDR1 as LGHNT and CDR2 as FRNRAP. V lost 3 bases to trimming and J lost 4 bases, with 9 bases between them. The length of the CDR3 is 13 residues. This CDR3 reads CASGFTGSYGYTF. CDR3 in DNA: TGTGCTAGTGGTTTTACCGGCTCCTATGGCTACACCTTC.

Here the CDR3 reads CASSLGLGGNNEQFF. CDR3 DNA: TGTGCCAGCAGCTTAGGACTAGGAGGTAACAATGAGCAGTTCTTC. The V gene is TRBV7-6, the J gene TRBJ2-1, with D maybe TRBD2 (6 bases). This CDR3 is built from 15 residues. The V gene's germline CDR1 is SGHVS and CDR2 FNYEAQ. Trimming left V 1 base short and J 5 bases short, with 12 bases between.

This clonotype was detected a few times. The chain recombines TRBV15 with TRBJ1-5; D is undetermined. The germline V and J ends were trimmed by 0 bases and 0 bases, with 3 bases remaining between them. This CDR3 has 14 amino acids. Per the germline V gene, CDR1 is LNHNV and CDR2 is YYDKDF (reference sequence). The CDR3 loop reads CATSRDLSNQPQHF. Written as DNA, the CDR3 is TGTGCCACCAGCAGAGATCTTAGCAATCAGCCCCAGCATTTT. Full variable domain (rest looked up from reference TRBV15 and TRBJ1-5): DAMVIQNPRYQVTQFGKPVTLSCSQTLNHNVMYWYQQKSSQAPKLLFHYYDKDFNNEADTPDNFQSRRPNTSFCFLDIRSPGLGDTAMYLCATSRDLSNQPQHFGDGTRLSIL.

The genes are TRBV10-3 and TRBJ2-7; D is unclear. CDR1 is ENHRY, CDR2 SYGVKD, per germline. V was clipped by 3 bases and J by 4 bases, with 13 bases between them. The CDR3 runs 14 residues. The CDR3 sequence is CAISDPGSGYEQYV. DNA for the CDR3: TGTGCCATCAGTGACCCCGGGTCCGGTTACGAGCAGTACGTC.

This clonotype was seen a few times. The chain is built from TRBV4-3 and TRBJ1-2; D is uncertain. The CDR3 is 16 residues long. Trimming stripped 1 base from V and 6 bases from J, with 18 bases between. Germline CDR1 and CDR2: LGHNA and YSLEER. In DNA form, the CDR3 reads TGCGCCAGCAGCCAAGGCTCAGGTTTAATACGGAATGGCTACACCTTC. Its translation: CASSQGSGLIRNGYTF.

This clonotype was seen only a few times. The chain couples TRBV12-3 or TRBV12-4 to TRBJ1-4, with D hard to call. This CDR3 comprises 12 residues. Trimming stripped 6 bases from V and 7 bases from J, with 9 bases between. The CDR3 loop reads CASRPGSEKLFF. The CDR3 bases are TGTGCCAGCAGGCCGGGAAGTGAAAAACTGTTTTTT.

This sequence joins TRBV20-1 and TRBJ2-7, with a tentative D call TRBD2 (6 bases). The ends were cut back, 1 base at V and 3 bases at J, with 16 bases in the middle. The CDR3 is 15 residues long. The germline V gene encodes CDR1 DFQATT and CDR2 SNEGSKA (reference sequence). The CDR3 reads CSARGPLEGVYEQYF. The DNA for the CDR3 is TGCAGTGCTAGAGGCCCTCTGGAGGGAGTCTACGAGCAGTACTTC.

A few counts support this clonotype. The J gene is TRBJ2-3, the V gene TRBV7-9; TRBD1 agrees at 10 bases. Germline V gene data show CDR1 as SEHNR and CDR2 as FQNEAQ (reference sequence). The CDR3 is 15 amino acids. Trimming took 4 bases from V and 4 from J; bases not matched to a gene: 5. CDR3 sequence reads: CASSSRDRGSDTQYF. In DNA form, the CDR3 reads TGTGCCAGCAGCTCCCGGGACAGGGGTTCAGATACGCAGTATTTT.

V and J are TRBV6-1 and TRBJ2-1; the D is unclear. The CDR3 is 15 amino acids. V lost 4 bases, J lost 1 base, and 11 bases lay in between. Germline CDR1 MNHNS, CDR2 SASEGT. The CDR3 DNA sequence: TGTGCCAGCAGTGGGGGTTTGGCGTCCTACAATGAGCAGTTCTTC. It codes for CASSGGLASYNEQFF.

The chain carries TRBV6-5 and TRBJ2-1; D is unclear. Trimming removed 6 bases at V and 8 bases at J, with 5 bases between. The CDR3 spans 10 residues. Germline CDR1 and CDR2: MNHEY and SVGAGI. CDR3 protein: CASSPHEQFF. CDR3 bases: TGTGCCAGCAGCCCACATGAGCAGTTCTTC.

This clonotype occurred a few times. V usage is TRBV2 and J usage is TRBJ1-6; D uncertain. Trimming removed 6 bases from V and 10 bases from J, with 19 bases in between. This CDR3 has 15 amino acids. Per germline, CDR1 SNHLY and CDR2 FYNNEI. CDR3 nucleotides: TGTGCCAGCAGCCCGGGGATGGGAGACGAGTCACCCCTCCACTTT. It yields the protein CASSPGMGDESPLHF.

This clonotype was found many times. This chain connects TRBV5-1 to TRBJ2-2; D remains ambiguous. The V gene's germline CDR1 is SGHRS and CDR2 YFSETQ. V was shortened by 0 bases and J by 3 bases, with 3 bases between the two germline ends. The CDR3 extends over 13 amino acids. This CDR3 is CASSLGHTGELFF. The CDR3 DNA is TGCGCCAGCAGCTTGGGACACACCGGGGAGCTGTTTTTT.

This clonotype was seen a handful of times. The chain has TRBV11-3 and TRBJ2-1; TRBD1 matches 11 bases. CDR1 is SGHNT, CDR2 YENEEA, per germline. Trimming cost V 4 bases and J 0 bases; bases outside gene matches: 5. The CDR3 extends over 17 amino acids. The CDR3 nucleotides read TGTGCCAGCAGCTCACGGGACAGGGGGGACTCCTACAATGAGCAGTTCTTC. Amino acid sequence: CASSSRDRGDSYNEQFF.

The chain has TRBV14 and TRBJ2-7; D call uncertain. Trimming cost V 1 base and J 5 bases, with 18 bases left between them. The germline gives CDR1 SGHDN, CDR2 FVKESK. CDR3 length: 16 amino acids. CDR3 nucleotide sequence: TGTGCCAGCAGCCAAGTCGCGCCGGGCCCTAAGAACGAGCAGTACTTC. This sequence encodes CASSQVAPGPKNEQYF.

This clonotype was counted a few times. The chain is built from TRBV2 and TRBJ2-7; D is uncertain. The CDR3 runs 12 residues. V lost 5 bases and J 2 bases, leaving 7 bases between the germline ends. CDR1 is SNHLY and CDR2 is FYNNEI in the germline V gene. The CDR3 DNA follows: TGTGCCAGCAGTCCGGGCCCCTACGAGCAGTACTTC. Amino acid sequence: CASSPGPYEQYF.

This clonotype was found a few times. The chain recombines TRBV20-1 with TRBJ2-3; D uncertain. CDR3 length: 13 residues. CDR1 is DFQATT and CDR2 is SNEGSKA in the germline V gene (reference sequence). With 0 bases removed from V and 4 bases from J, the gap between germline ends came to 8 bases. The CDR3 loop reads CSARDSEADTQYF. In DNA, the CDR3 is TGCAGTGCTAGAGATTCCGAGGCAGATACGCAGTATTTT.

This clonotype showed up just a few times. This chain joins TRBV4-1 and TRBJ2-7; D not certain. Germline CDR1 MGHRA, CDR2 YSYEKL. This CDR3 is 13 amino acids long. V gave up 4 bases and J gave up 4 bases, with 11 bases separating them. The CDR3 DNA follows: TGCGCCAGCAGCCCCCCCTCCGAGTACGAGCAGTACTTC. Translated: CASSPPSEYEQYF.

The chain uses TRBV9 and TRBJ1-6; unclear D gene. Trimming removed 0 bases at V and 7 bases at J, with 8 bases between. The CDR3 sequence is 14 residues long. Per the germline V gene, CDR1 is SGDLS and CDR2 is YYNGEE. CDR3 sequence reads: CASSVDLGNSPLHF. DNA for the CDR3: TGTGCCAGCAGCGTAGACCTCGGAAATTCACCCCTCCACTTT.

The chain combines TRBV13 with TRBJ2-5; no reliable D call. V dropped 5 bases and J dropped 5 bases, with 9 bases sitting between them. The CDR3 extends over 12 amino acids. The V gene's germline CDR1 is PRHDT and CDR2 FYEKMQ (reference sequence). The CDR3 sequence is CASSDPRETQYF. CDR3 DNA sequence: TGTGCCAGCAGCGACCCCAGGGAGACCCAGTACTTC.

This clonotype occurred a few times. The chain employs TRBV5-8 and TRBJ1-2; 7 bases agree with TRBD1. V gave up 2 bases and J gave up 8 bases; unmatched junction bases: 6. The CDR3 runs 13 residues. Germline V gene data show CDR1 as SGHTS and CDR2 as YDEGEE. CDR3 residues: CASSLGGAGGYTF. In DNA form, the CDR3 reads TGTGCCAGCAGCTTAGGGGGCGCGGGAGGCTACACCTTC. Variable domain in full (rest from reference TRBV5-8 and TRBJ1-2): EAGVTQSPTHLIKTRGQQATLRCSPISGHTSVYWYQQALGLGLQFLLWYDEGEERNRGNFPPRFSGRQFPNYSSELNVNALELEDSALYLCASSLGGAGGYTFGSGTRLTVV.

This clonotype was detected ten times or more. V and J are TRBV5-1 and TRBJ1-2; TRBD1 aligns across 12 bases. The CDR3 runs to 16 residues. Trimming removed 4 bases from V and 3 bases from J; junction bases left unmatched: 7. Germline V lookup: CDR1 SGHRS, CDR2 YFSETQ. The CDR3 DNA follows: TGCGCCAGCAGCGTGACCGGGACAGGGGGCCACTATGGCTACACCTTC. As protein: CASSVTGTGGHYGYTF.

This clonotype was seen more than once but under ten times. The genes are TRBV28 and TRBJ2-5; D is perhaps TRBD1 or TRBD2 (5 bases each). Germline V gene data show CDR1 as MDHEN and CDR2 as SYDVKM. Trimming took off 6 bases at V and 2 bases at J, with 16 bases between the two ends. The CDR3 spans 15 residues. The CDR3 reads CASSLVGDEQETQYF. DNA of the CDR3: TGTGCCAGCAGCCTCGTGGGGGATGAACAAGAGACCCAGTACTTC. Complete variable domain (other parts from reference TRBV28 and TRBJ2-5): DVKVTQSSRYLVKRTGEKVFLECVQDMDHENMFWYRQDPGLGLRLIYFSYDVKMKEKGDIPEGYSVSREKKERFSLILESASTNQTSMYLCASSLVGDEQETQYFGPGTRLLVL.

This clonotype has just a few counts. The chain couples TRBV11-2 to TRBJ1-1; D is possibly TRBD1 (5 bases). Between the trimmed V and J ends, which lost 0 bases and 1 base, there was a span of 9 bases. The CDR3 is 15 amino acids. Germline values: CDR1 SGHAT, CDR2 FQNNGV. The CDR3 reads CASSLDQGRNTEAFF. DNA for the CDR3: TGTGCCAGCAGCTTAGACCAGGGAAGGAACACTGAAGCTTTCTTT.

There are a few counts of this clonotype. The rearrangement joins TRBV12-5 to TRBJ2-7; D might be TRBD1 (5 bases). CDR1 and CDR2 (germline): LGHNT, FRNRAP. The V and J ends lost 5 bases and 5 bases respectively, with 10 bases between them. CDR3 length: 12 residues. The CDR3 coding sequence is TGTGCTAGTGGTCTCGGCAGGGACGAGCAGTACTTC. Protein sequence: CASGLGRDEQYF.

This clonotype has ten or more counts. V gene TRBV11-3 combines with J gene TRBJ1-6; perhaps TRBD1 as D (5 bases). This CDR3 has 13 residues. V lost 1 base and J lost 10, with 8 bases in between. Per the germline V gene, CDR1 is SGHNT and CDR2 is YENEEA. CDR3 amino acids: CASSLGGASPLHF. The DNA of the CDR3 is TGTGCCAGCAGCTTAGGAGGGGCGTCACCCCTCCACTTT.